The text below deals with one T cell receptor (beta chain). The antigen remains unidentified. The data derive from a study of cytomegalovirus exposure and HLA in healthy donors. The V and J ends lost 1 base and 3 bases respectively, with 4 bases between them. Germline V gives CDR1 SEHNR, CDR2 FQNEAQ (reference sequence). The CDR3 runs to 13 residues. In the PCR, 60 Vbeta and 13 Jbeta primers were used. Sequencing was performed with immunoSEQ multiplex PCR; in TCRdb, only in-frame clones are kept and a portion is missing. The table has some 190,000 clones, around 82% seen once. Findings and caveats of the study: In a later analysis, TCR beta V- and J-gene trimming was associated with a missense DCLRE1C variant.

This chain connects TRBV7-9 to TRBJ2-1; D call uncertain. Specimen: PBMCs. The sequence came from a middle-aged man in good health and CMV-seropositive. CDR3 nucleotides: TGTGCCAGCAGCTTAGGACACTACAATGAGCAGTTCTTC. This codes for CASSLGHYNEQFF. The full variable domain, in which reference TRBV7-9 and TRBJ2-1 provide the parts outside the CDR3, is DTGVSQNPRHKITKRGQNVTFRCDPISEHNRLYWYRQTLGQGPEFLTYFQNEAQLEKSRLLSDRFSAERPKGSFSTLEIQRTEQGDSAMYLCASSLGHYNEQFFGPGTRLTVL.